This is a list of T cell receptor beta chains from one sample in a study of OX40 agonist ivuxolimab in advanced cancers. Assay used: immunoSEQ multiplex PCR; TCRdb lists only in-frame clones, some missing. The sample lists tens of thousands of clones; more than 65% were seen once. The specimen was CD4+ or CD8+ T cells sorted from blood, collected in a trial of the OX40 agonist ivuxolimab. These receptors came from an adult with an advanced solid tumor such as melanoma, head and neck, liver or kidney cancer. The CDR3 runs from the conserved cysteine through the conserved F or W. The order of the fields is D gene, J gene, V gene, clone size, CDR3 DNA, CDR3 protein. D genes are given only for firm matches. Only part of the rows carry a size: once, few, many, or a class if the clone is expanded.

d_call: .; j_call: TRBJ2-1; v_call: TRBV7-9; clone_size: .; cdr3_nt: TGTGCCAGCAGTTCGCCCGGGAGCTCCTACAATGAGCAGTTCTTC; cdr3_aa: CASSSPGSSYNEQFF
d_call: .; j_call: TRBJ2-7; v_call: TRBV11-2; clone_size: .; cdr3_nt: TGTGCCAGCAGCGAAGAGGTTACCTACGAGCAGTACTTC; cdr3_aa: CASSEEVTYEQYF
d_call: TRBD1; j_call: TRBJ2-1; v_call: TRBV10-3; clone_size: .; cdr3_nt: TGTGCCATCAGGGGGACAGGGTTTAGTCTTAATCCCCAAAATGAGCAGTTCTTC; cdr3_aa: CAIRGTGFSLNPQNEQFF
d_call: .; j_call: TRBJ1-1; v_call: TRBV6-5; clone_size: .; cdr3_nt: TGTGCCAGCAGTTCGTTGGGGGACGGTATGAACACTGAAGCTTTCTTT; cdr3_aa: CASSSLGDGMNTEAFF
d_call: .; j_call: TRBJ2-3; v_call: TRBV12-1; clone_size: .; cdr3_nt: TGTGCCAGCAGCTTTGGGGGGGTGACGCAGTATTTT; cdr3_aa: CASSFGGVTQYF
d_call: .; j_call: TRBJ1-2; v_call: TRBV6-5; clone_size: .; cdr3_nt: TGTGCCAGCAGTACCCTGGATGGCTACACCTTC; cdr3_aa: CASSTLDGYTF
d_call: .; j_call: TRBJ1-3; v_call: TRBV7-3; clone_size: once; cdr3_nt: TGTGCCAGCAGCTTAACGGCGGGCATCGGAAACACCATATATTTT; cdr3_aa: CASSLTAGIGNTIYF
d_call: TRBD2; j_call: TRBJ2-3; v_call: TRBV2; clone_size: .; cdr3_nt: TGTGCCAGCAACTCTCTAGCGGGGAGAAGTGGAGATACGCAGTATTTT; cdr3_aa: CASNSLAGRSGDTQYF
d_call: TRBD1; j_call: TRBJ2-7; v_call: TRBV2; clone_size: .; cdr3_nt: TGTGCCAGCTGTCAGGACAGGGGATTCTACGAGCAGTACTTC; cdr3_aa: CASCQDRGFYEQYF
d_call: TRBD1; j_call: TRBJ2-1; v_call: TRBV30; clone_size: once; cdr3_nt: TGTGCCTGGAGTGTACCGGGACAGGGGCGTTACAATGAGCAGTTCTTC; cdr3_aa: CAWSVPGQGRYNEQFF
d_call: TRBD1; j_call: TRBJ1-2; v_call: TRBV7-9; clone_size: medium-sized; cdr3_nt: TGTGCCAGCAGTCCGGGACAGTCTGGCTATGGCTACACCTTC; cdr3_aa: CASSPGQSGYGYTF
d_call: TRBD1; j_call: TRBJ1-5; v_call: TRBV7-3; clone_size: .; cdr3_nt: TGTGCCAGCAGCCCTGGGGACAGGGGTTTTCAGCCCCAGCATTTT; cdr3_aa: CASSPGDRGFQPQHF
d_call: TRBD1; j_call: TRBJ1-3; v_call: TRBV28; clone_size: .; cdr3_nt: TGTGCCAGCACCTTGGACAGGGGAGATACTCGCTCTGGAAACACCATATATTTT; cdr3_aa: CASTLDRGDTRSGNTIYF
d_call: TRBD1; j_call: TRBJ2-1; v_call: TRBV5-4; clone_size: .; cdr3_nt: TGTGCCAGCAGCCCCGGACAGGGCCAAGGGTACAATGAGCAGTTCTTC; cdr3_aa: CASSPGQGQGYNEQFF
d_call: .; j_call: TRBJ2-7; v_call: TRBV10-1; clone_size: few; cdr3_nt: TGCGCCAGCAGCGTGCGAAGGGGCGACGAGCAGTACTTC; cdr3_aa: CASSVRRGDEQYF
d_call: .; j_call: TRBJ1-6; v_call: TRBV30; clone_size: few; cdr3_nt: TGTGCCTGGAGAGTCGGGCAGGGGTATTCACCCCTCCACTTT; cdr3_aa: CAWRVGQGYSPLHF
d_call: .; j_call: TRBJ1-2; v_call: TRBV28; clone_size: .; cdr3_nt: TGTGCCAGCAGTTTGTCAGCTACTAACTATGGCTACACCTTC; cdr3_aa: CASSLSATNYGYTF
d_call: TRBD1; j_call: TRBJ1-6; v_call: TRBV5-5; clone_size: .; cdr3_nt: TGTGCCAGCAGCTCCGTAGGGACAGGGGGTAATTCACCCCTCCACTTT; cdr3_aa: CASSSVGTGGNSPLHF
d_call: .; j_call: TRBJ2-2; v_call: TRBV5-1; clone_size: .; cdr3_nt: TGCGCCAGCAGCTTCTTGGAATTTTCTACCGGGGAGCTGTTTTTT; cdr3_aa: CASSFLEFSTGELFF
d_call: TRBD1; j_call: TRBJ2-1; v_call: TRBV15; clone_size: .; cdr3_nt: TGTGCCACCAGCAGAATTCGAGGGGGCGGACAGGGTTACAATGAGCAGTTCTTC; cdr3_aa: CATSRIRGGGQGYNEQFF
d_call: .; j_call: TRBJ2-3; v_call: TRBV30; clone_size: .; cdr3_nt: TGTGCCCGACAAGGTGACACAGATACGCAGTATTTT; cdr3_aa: CARQGDTDTQYF
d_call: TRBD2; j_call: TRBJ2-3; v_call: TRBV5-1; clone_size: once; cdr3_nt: TGCGCCAGCAGCTTGCCCCTTAGCGGGGGTGGGAATACGCAGTATTTT; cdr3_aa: CASSLPLSGGGNTQYF
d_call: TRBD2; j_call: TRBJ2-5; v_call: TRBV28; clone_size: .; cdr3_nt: TGTGCCAGCAAACCCTTTCGGCAGGCGGGAGGGCCTAGAGAGACCCAGTACTTC; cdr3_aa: CASKPFRQAGGPRETQYF
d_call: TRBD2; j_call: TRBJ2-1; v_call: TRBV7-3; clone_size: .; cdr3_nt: TGTGCCAGCAGCTTAATAGGGACTAGCCAGTTCTTC; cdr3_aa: CASSLIGTSQFF
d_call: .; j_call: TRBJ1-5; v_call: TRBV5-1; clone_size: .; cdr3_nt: TGCGCCAGCAGCTTGTCCGGGAACGGCAATCAGCCCCAGCATTTT; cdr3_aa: CASSLSGNGNQPQHF
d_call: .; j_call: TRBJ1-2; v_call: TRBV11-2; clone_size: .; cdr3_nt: TGTGCCAGCAGCTTAGATACCGGGGGCAACTATGGCTACACCTTC; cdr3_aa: CASSLDTGGNYGYTF
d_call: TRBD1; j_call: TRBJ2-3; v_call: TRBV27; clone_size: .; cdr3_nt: TGTGCCAGCAGTTTACCGACAGGGCACCCAGATACGCAGTATTTT; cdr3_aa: CASSLPTGHPDTQYF
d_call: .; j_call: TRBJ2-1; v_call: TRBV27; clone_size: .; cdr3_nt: TGTGCCACCAGGGAGTCCATATACAATGAGCAGTTCTTC; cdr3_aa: CATRESIYNEQFF
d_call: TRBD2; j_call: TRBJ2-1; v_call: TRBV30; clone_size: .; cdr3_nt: TGTGCCTGGGTGTTGGCCGTAGCGGGTAACCACAATGAGCAGTTCTTC; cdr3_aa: CAWVLAVAGNHNEQFF
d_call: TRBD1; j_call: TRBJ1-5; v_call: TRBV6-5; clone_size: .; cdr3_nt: TGTGCCAGCAGTGAGGACAGGGGCGTTCAGCCCCAGCATTTT; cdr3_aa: CASSEDRGVQPQHF
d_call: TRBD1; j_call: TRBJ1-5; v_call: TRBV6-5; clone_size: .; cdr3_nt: TGTGCCACCCGCGGGACAGGGGAACAGCCCCAGCATTTT; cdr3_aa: CATRGTGEQPQHF
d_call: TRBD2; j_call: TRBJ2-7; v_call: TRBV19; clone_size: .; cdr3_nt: TGTGCCAGTAGTATAGGGCTAGCGGGAGGACCCTACGAGCAGTACTTC; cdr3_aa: CASSIGLAGGPYEQYF